This record covers a single TCR beta chain. Antigen specificity is unknown. Both 60 Vbeta primers and 13 Jbeta primers went into the PCR. Profiled with immunoSEQ multiplex PCR; TCRdb holds only in-frame clones, not every one. The sample lists roughly 92,000 clones; around 8% were seen once. This entry is derived from a study of cytomegalovirus exposure and HLA in healthy donors. General study results and limits: The listing of approximately 160 TCR beta chains classed them as cytomegalovirus-associated.

The V segment lost 1 base and the J segment 1 base; nucleotides outside the gene matches: 3. The germline CDR1 and CDR2 sequences are SGHTA and FQGNSA. This CDR3 spans 16 amino acids. This TCR was recovered from a man between 45 and 60 years old in good health and CMV-seronegative. Input material: PBMCs. The chain carries TRBV7-2 and TRBJ2-5, with 10 bases aligning to TRBD2. DNA of the CDR3: TGTGCCAGCAGCTTAGAAGGGACTAGCGCCCAAGAGACCCAGTACTTC. Protein: CASSLEGTSAQETQYF.